This is a list of T cell receptor beta chains from one sample in a study of T cells in tumors after PD-1 blockade. The assay was immunoSEQ multiplex PCR, and TCRdb's table has in-frame clones only and misses some. The sample records more than 11,000 clones, about 82% being singletons. Sequencing used PBMCs, obtained after anti-PD-1 treatment. The receptors were gathered from a human donor with basal cell carcinoma. Both conserved end residues are part of each CDR3. The D gene is left open where the match is weak. A row's size may be missing; if present it is once, few, many or a size class.

.	TRBJ1-5	.	TRBV21-1	CASSKGAGQGARRSNQPQHF	TGTGCCAGCAGCAAGGGGGCGGGACAGGGGGCTCGGAGGAGCAATCAGCCCCAGCATTTT
.	TRBJ1-4	.	TRBV7-2	CASSSTGRSEKLFF	TGTGCCAGCAGCTCCACTGGTCGATCTGAAAAACTGTTTTTT
.	TRBJ1-2	.	TRBV19	CASSPDSLYGYTF	TGTGCCAGTAGTCCGGACAGCTTATATGGCTACACCTTC
.	TRBJ1-1	TRBD1	TRBV2	CASLTGVLNTEAFF	TGTGCCAGCCTGACAGGGGTCTTGAACACTGAAGCTTTCTTT
.	TRBJ1-5	TRBD1	TRBV28	CASSTGQLNGNQPQHF	TGTGCCAGCAGCACGGGACAGCTGAATGGCAATCAGCCCCAGCATTTT
.	TRBJ1-1	.	TRBV5-4	CASSSTQGRTEAFF	TGTGCCAGCAGCTCGACGCAGGGGCGGACTGAAGCTTTCTTT
.	TRBJ2-3	.	TRBV5-4	CASSSPGGDTQYF	TGTGCCAGCAGCTCCCCTGGGGGGGATACGCAGTATTTT
few	TRBJ1-3	TRBD1	TRBV5-1	CASSLVGQGFSGNTIYF	TGCGCCAGCAGCTTGGTAGGACAGGGATTCTCTGGAAACACCATATATTTT
.	TRBJ2-1	.	TRBV10-3	CAISESGKFSYNEQFF	TGTGCCATCAGTGAGTCGGGGAAGTTCTCCTACAATGAGCAGTTCTTC
.	TRBJ2-4	.	TRBV24-1	CATSDFSGTGKNIQYF	TGTGCCACCAGTGATTTCTCGGGGACTGGAAAAAACATTCAGTACTTC
.	TRBJ2-3	.	TRBV6-2/TRBV6-3	CASSSPPTDTQYF	TGTGCCAGCAGTTCCCCCCCCACAGATACGCAGTATTTT